This T cell receptor (beta chain) comes out of a study of blood T cell repertoires in COVID-19. At the level of the study: Specimens from acute and convalescent COVID-19 originated in the United States, Italy and Spain.

The germline CDR1 and CDR2 sequences are MNHEY and SVGAGI. Unmatched junction bases numbered 11, after V lost 7 bases and J lost 8 bases. This CDR3 spans 14 amino acids. Original data processing: Reference gene primer amplification yielded estimated nucleated cell counts. The protocol was immunoSEQ multiplex PCR, while the TCRdb copy is restricted to in-frame clones and leaves out a portion. That table gives V, J and clone size, and the DNA gave D and trimming. The data show approximately 200,000 clones, with less than 90% seen just once and 5% to 6.5% held by the top ten. The specimen was peripheral blood. The chain is built from TRBV6-5 and TRBJ2-1; 7 bases fit TRBD1. This sequence was found in a woman aged 55-75 years who had recovered from COVID-19. CDR3 DNA sequence: TGTGCCAGCAAGGAGACAGGGTCTTATTATGAGCAGTTCTTC. It specifies CASKETGSYYEQFF.